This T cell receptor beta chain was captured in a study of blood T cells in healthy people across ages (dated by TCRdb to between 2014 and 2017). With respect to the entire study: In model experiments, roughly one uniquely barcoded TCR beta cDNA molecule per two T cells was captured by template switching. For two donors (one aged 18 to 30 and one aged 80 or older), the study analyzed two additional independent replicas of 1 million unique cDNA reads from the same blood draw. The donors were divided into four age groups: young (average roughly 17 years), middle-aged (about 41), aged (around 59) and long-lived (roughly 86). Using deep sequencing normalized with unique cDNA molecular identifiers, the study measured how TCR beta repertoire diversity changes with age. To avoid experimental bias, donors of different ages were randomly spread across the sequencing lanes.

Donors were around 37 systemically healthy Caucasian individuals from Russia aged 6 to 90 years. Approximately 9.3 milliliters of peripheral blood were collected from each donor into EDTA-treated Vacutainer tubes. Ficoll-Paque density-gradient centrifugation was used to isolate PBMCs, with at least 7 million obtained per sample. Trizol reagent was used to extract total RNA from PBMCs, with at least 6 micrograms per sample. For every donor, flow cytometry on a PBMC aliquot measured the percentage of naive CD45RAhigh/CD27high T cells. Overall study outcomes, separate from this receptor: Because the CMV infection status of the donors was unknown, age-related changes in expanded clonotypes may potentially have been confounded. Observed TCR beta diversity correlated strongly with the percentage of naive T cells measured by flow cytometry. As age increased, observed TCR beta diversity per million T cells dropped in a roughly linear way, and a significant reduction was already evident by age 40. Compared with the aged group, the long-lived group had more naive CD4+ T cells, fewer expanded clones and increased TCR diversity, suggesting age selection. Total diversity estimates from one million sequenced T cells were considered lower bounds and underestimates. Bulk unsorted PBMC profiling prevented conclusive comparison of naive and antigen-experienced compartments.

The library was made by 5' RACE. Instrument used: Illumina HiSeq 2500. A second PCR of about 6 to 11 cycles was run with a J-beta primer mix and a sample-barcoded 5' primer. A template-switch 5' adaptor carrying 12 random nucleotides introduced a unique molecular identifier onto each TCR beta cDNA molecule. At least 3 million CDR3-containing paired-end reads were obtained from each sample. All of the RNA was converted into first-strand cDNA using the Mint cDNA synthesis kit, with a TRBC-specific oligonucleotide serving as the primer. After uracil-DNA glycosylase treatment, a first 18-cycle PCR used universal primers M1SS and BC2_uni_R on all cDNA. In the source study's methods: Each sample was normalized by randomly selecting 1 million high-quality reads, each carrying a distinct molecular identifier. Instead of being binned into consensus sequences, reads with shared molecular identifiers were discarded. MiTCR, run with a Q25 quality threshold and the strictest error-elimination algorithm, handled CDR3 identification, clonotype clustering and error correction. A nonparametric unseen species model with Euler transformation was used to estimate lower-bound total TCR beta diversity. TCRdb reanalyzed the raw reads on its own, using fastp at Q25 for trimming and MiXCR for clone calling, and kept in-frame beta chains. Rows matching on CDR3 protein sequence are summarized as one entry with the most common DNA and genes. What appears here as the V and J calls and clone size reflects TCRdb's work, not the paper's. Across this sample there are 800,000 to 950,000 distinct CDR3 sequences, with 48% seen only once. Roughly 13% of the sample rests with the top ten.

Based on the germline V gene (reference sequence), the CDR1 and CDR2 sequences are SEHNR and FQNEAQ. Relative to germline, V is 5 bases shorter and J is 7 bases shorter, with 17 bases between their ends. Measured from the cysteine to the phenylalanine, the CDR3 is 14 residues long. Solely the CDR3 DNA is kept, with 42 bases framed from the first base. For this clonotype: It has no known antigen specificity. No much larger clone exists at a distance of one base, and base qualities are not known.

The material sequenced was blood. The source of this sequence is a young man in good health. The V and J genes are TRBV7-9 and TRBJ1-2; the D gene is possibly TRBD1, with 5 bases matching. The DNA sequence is TGTGCCAGCAGCCTCTGGGGGAGAGAGGTTGGCTACACCTTC. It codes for CASSLWGREVGYTF. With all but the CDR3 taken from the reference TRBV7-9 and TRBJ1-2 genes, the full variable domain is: DTGVSQNPRHKITKRGQNVTFRCDPISEHNRLYWYRQTLGQGPEFLTYFQNEAQLEKSRLLSDRFSAERPKGSFSTLEIQRTEQGDSAMYLCASSLWGREVGYTFGSGTRLTVV.